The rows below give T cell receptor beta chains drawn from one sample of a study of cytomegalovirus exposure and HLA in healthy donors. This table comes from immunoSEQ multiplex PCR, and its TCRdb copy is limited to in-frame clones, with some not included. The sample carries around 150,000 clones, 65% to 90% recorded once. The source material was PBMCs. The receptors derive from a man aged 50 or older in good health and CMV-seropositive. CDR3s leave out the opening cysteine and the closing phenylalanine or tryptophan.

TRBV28,ASSFAGGDTEAF
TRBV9,ASSVEQGARGELF
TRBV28,ASSSILGGLTIYEQY
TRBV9,ASSVTSGRGNTGELF
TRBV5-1,ASSYGQGSFLGSPLH
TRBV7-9,ASSSTLTSGKTYEQY
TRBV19,ASRGTANQPQH
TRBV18,ASSPLAGGQETQY
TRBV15,ATSSRRTGNTEAF
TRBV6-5,ASSYPGDGYT
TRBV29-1,SVAAGERRGYT
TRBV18,ASSPSGGGKYEKLF
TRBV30,AWSGVGLSLNTEAF
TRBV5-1,ASSLGRTGSIISPLH
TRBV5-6,ASSLEGRGDYGYT
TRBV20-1,SARRLEQY
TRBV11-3,ASSLDRGSYNEQF
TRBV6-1,ASSEAKAYSNQPQH
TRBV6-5,ASGGEGGITDTQY
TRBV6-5,ASTDRPDYGYT
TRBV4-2,ASSPTSGSEWRNEQF
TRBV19,ASSPGQKNYGYT
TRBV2,ASSYTGGEETQY
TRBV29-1,SPYSDTQY
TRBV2,ASSESGRGGVGYT
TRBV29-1,SVPGQGYGQY
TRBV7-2,ASSPGSSTDTQY
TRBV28,ASSLRREQF
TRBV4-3,ASSQVAGTSTDTQY
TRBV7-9,ASAPDRANYEQY
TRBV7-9,ASSLGGTGDIGTDTQY
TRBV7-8,ASSRTDRDPYEQY
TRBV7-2,ASSFREGIYEQY
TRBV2,ASRAHYEQY
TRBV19,ASTPGSFMNTEAF
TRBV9,ASSEGDREKFYT
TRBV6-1,ASSETDRRYQPQH
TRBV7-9,ASSSGEYNSPLH
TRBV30,AWSVQSHEQY
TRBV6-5,ASSYIRGSGNTIY
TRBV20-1,SASAEQY
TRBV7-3,ASSLMLIEGDTQY
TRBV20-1,SAATYEQY
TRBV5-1,ASSGTGGLKAQY